These 16 T cell receptor beta chains were all obtained from the same sample, sequenced in a study of breast tumors, draining lymph nodes, adjacent tissues. The lymph nodes were axillary draining lymph nodes from breast cancer patients. TCRdb fed the multiplex PCR reads into MiXCR, producing one record per CDR3 protein. Here the sample spans approximately 100,000 distinct CDR3 sequences, around 30% being singletons. The material sequenced was axillary lymph node tissue. Receptors were obtained from a female donor with breast cancer. Some clones in this sample may be carry-over from other donors' samples.

This clonotype was seen a handful of times. V is TRBV27 and J is TRBJ2-3, with D hard to call. Trimming cost V 6 bases and J 1 base, with 14 bases left between them. The CDR3 is made up of 15 amino acids. Germline-derived CDR1 and CDR2 are MNHEY and SMNVEV (reference sequence). Here the CDR3 DNA reads TGTGCCAGCAGAACCCCGGGCCTTGGCACAGATACGCAGTATTTT. It is translated as CASRTPGLGTDTQYF.

The chain is built from TRBV25-1 and TRBJ2-5, with D possibly TRBD1 on 6 matching bases. The CDR3 loop spans 14 amino acids. CDR1 is MGHDK and CDR2 is SYGVNS in the germline V gene. Trimming took 3 bases from V and 9 from J, leaving 17 bases between them. CDR3 sequence: CASSDRDMSQPQYF. The CDR3, as DNA: TGTGCCAGCAGTGACCGGGACATGAGTCAGCCCCAGTACTTC. The variable domain in full, completed from reference TRBV25-1 and TRBJ2-5, reads EADIYQTPRYLVIGTGKKITLECSQTMGHDKMYWYQQDPGMELHLIHYSYGVNSTEKGDLSSESTVSRIRTEHFPLTLESARPSHTSQYLCASSDRDMSQPQYFGPGTRLLVL.

This clonotype came up many times. The CDR3 DNA reads TGTGCCAGCAGTTACATGGGGGCCTCCTACGAGCAGTACTTC. The encoded protein is CASSYMGASYEQYF. The chain is built from TRBV6-5 and TRBJ2-7; possible D gene TRBD1, 6 bases. The CDR3 runs 14 residues. Germline V gene sequence: CDR1 MNHEY, CDR2 SVGAGI. The germline V and J ends were trimmed by 2 bases and 0 bases, with 8 bases remaining between them.

As concerns this clonotype: No conserved phenylalanine or tryptophan ends this CDR3, so it is likely a read error. No DNA is shown, since the ends of the CDR3 on it are uncertain; the CDR3 is the one TCRdb lists. The J gene is TRBJ2-1, the V gene TRBV12-3 or TRBV12-4; whether TRBD2, the table's D call, matches the DNA was not checked. Counting both end residues, the CDR3 totals 15 amino acids. CDR3 in amino acids: CASSFGPDSGSPPPS.

This clonotype came up many times. V gene TRBV2 combines with J gene TRBJ1-6; unclear D gene. CDR3 length: 17 amino acids. Looked up from germline, CDR1 is SNHLY and CDR2 is FYNNEI. V was pared by 4 bases and J by 0 bases, with 13 bases between. The CDR3 nucleotides are TGTGCCAGCAGTGCCGCACAGAGCCTCTCCTATAATTCACCCCTCCACTTT. Its translation: CASSAAQSLSYNSPLHF.

This clonotype was recorded at least ten times. V is TRBV4-3 and J is TRBJ1-3, with D possibly being TRBD1 (5 bases). The CDR3 length is 15 residues. Trimming stripped 4 bases from V and 0 bases from J, with 10 bases between. CDR1 and CDR2 from the germline V gene are LGHNA and YSLEER. The CDR3 DNA follows: TGCGCCAGCAGCCGCACGGGGGGCTCTGGAAACACCATATATTTT. Protein product: CASSRTGGSGNTIYF.

This clonotype has at least ten counts. V usage is TRBV25-1 and J usage is TRBJ2-7, with D perhaps TRBD2 (6 bases). Trimming removed 6 bases at V and 1 base at J, with 10 bases between. Germline CDR1 is MGHDK and CDR2 is SYGVNS. The CDR3 runs to 13 residues. The CDR3 sequence is CASRGGTSYEQYF. The DNA of the CDR3 is TGTGCCAGCAGAGGAGGGACTTCCTACGAGCAGTACTTC.

The chain carries TRBV6-2 or TRBV6-3 and TRBJ2-1; TRBD1 or TRBD2 may be the D gene (6 bases each). CDR1 MNHEY and CDR2 SVGEGT come from the germline V gene. CDR3 length: 14 amino acids. Trimming shortened V by 5 bases and J by 8 bases, and 16 bases separated the two germline ends. CDR3 sequence: CASSHQGGSYEQFF. The CDR3 region has the DNA TGTGCCAGCAGTCACCAAGGGGGGAGCTATGAGCAGTTCTTC.

V usage is TRBV29-1 and J usage is TRBJ2-1; 10 bases map to TRBD2. V dropped 7 bases and J dropped 7; count of bases not matched to a gene: 7. The germline V gene encodes CDR1 SQVTM and CDR2 ANQGSEA. This CDR3 is 13 amino acids long. DNA of the CDR3: TGCAGCGGCGAGGGACTAGCGCCGAATGAGCAGTTCTTC. Its protein is CSGEGLAPNEQFF.

This chain links TRBV19 with TRBJ1-1; D is possibly TRBD1 (6 bases). The V end lost 3 bases, the J end lost 0 bases, and 20 bases lay between the germline ends. The CDR3 is 18 residues long. CDR1 LNHDA and CDR2 SQIVND come from the germline V gene (reference sequence). The CDR3: CASSMAAGAVYMNTEAFF. The CDR3 nucleotides read TGTGCCAGTAGTATGGCTGCAGGGGCCGTATATATGAACACTGAAGCTTTCTTT.

This clonotype was recorded many times. The chain carries TRBV5-1 and TRBJ2-7, with a possible D match to TRBD2 (6 bases). The ends were cut back, 0 bases at V and 4 bases at J, with 11 bases in the middle. The CDR3 extends over 14 amino acids. Germline V gene lookup returns CDR1 SGHRS and CDR2 YFSETQ. The CDR3 DNA reads TGCGCCAGCAGCTTGGTAGCGGTTTCGTACGAGCAGTACTTC. Protein product: CASSLVAVSYEQYF.

As regards this clonotype: One junction end does not reproduce the germline sequence, and a read error may be involved. The rearrangement uses TRBV7-9 and TRBJ2-5; 8 bases are shared with TRBD2. Germline V gives CDR1 SEHNR, CDR2 FQNEAQ (reference sequence). This CDR3 is built from 15 residues. The CDR3 reads CANSFLAGMQETQYF. For the CDR3, the DNA is TGTGCCAACAGCTTCTTAGCGGGGATGCAAGAGACCCAGTACTTC.

Only a few counts were recorded for this clonotype. A much more abundant neighbour one base away suggests this may be a read error. This rearrangement joins TRBV11-2 to TRBJ2-1; D call uncertain. Germline-derived CDR1 and CDR2 are SGHAT and FQNNGV. There are 14 residues in the CDR3. Between the trimmed V and J ends, which lost 1 base and 6 bases, there was a span of 10 bases. CDR3 region: CASSLVEGSNEQFF. The CDR3 nucleotides read TGTGCCAGCAGCTTAGTAGAAGGATCCAATGAGCAGTTCTTC.

This clonotype was picked up many times. The V call is TRBV4-3, the J call TRBJ2-5, with D perhaps given as TRBD1 or TRBD2 (6 bases each). The CDR3 spans 19 residues. Germline V gives CDR1 LGHNA, CDR2 YSLEER. Trimming shortened V by 4 bases and J by 7 bases, and 31 bases separated the two germline ends. Here the CDR3 reads CASSPDFLGGRWDDGTQYF. In DNA form, the CDR3 reads TGCGCCAGCAGCCCGGACTTTCTCGGGGGCCGCTGGGACGATGGGACCCAGTACTTC.

This clonotype was observed at least ten times. The J gene is TRBJ2-2, the V gene TRBV6-2 or TRBV6-3; 9 bases align to TRBD1. Germline V gene sequence: CDR1 MNHEY, CDR2 SVGEGT. The CDR3 totals 17 residues. V trimming: 3 bases; J trimming: 0 bases; junction bases outside the gene matches: 5. CDR3: CASSYQRQGANTGELFF. The CDR3 DNA follows: TGTGCCAGCAGTTATCAGAGACAGGGGGCGAACACCGGGGAGCTGTTTTTT.

The chain recombines TRBV12-3 or TRBV12-4 with TRBJ1-1; 7 nucleotides match TRBD1. This CDR3 spans 15 amino acids. Trimming at V came to 4 bases and at J to 2 bases, leaving 7 bases not matched to a gene. CDR3 coding DNA: TGTGCCAGCAGTTCCCCGACAGGGCCAAACACTGAAGCTTTCTTT. Protein sequence: CASSSPTGPNTEAFF.